Shown below are 31 T cell receptor beta chains from a single sample sequenced in a study of shared clonotypes between healthy human individuals (TCRdb year 2020). Libraries were constructed by the immunoSEQ multiplex PCR assay. This immuneACCESS table, as held by TCRdb, lists in-frame sequences with V and J called but not all clones. Of the missing ones, under half trace to an unresolved V gene in checked studies; the others have no known cause. The sample includes about 2,500,000 clones, with around nine tenths observed a single time. The ten largest clones add up to over 0.12% of the sample. Sequenced material: naive CD4+ T cells sorted from blood. This specimen's cell subset or site label, per the study, means: CD45RA+ positively selected. These receptors all come from a man aged 18 to 35 in good health.

The chain carries TRBV6-1 and TRBJ2-1; D not certain. Germline V gives CDR1 MNHNS, CDR2 SASEGT. This CDR3 region has 12 residues. Trimming took 7 bases from V and 6 from J, leaving 10 bases between them. This CDR3 reads CASITLGNEQFF. The DNA of the CDR3 is TGTGCCAGCATCACTCTAGGCAATGAGCAGTTCTTC.

The chain links TRBV5-4 to TRBJ2-5; 10 bases align to TRBD1. The V gene end was trimmed by 4 bases and the J gene end by 5 bases; junction bases not matched to a gene: 14. Germline CDR1 SGHNT, CDR2 YYREEE (reference sequence). The CDR3 runs 17 residues. The CDR3 DNA follows: TGTGCCAGCAGCCGCACCGGGGGACAGGGGCTCCGGGAGACCCAGTACTTC. Encoded protein: CASSRTGGQGLRETQYF.

A few counts support this clone. V gene TRBV18 combines with J gene TRBJ1-1; 7 positions match TRBD1. V shed 5 bases and J 5 bases; nucleotides not matched to a gene: 11. The CDR3 loop spans 15 amino acids. Looked up from germline, CDR1 is KGHSH and CDR2 is LQKENI. The CDR3 is CASSKKGGAETEAFF. DNA for the CDR3: TGTGCCAGCTCAAAAAAAGGGGGCGCCGAGACTGAAGCTTTCTTT. Full variable domain (remainder filled in from reference TRBV18 and TRBJ1-1): NAGVMQNPRHLVRRRGQEARLRCSPMKGHSHVYWYRQLPEEGLKFMVYLQKENIIDESGMPKERFSAEFPKEGPSILRIQQVVRGDSAAYFCASSKKGGAETEAFFGQGTRLTVV.

This chain uses TRBV10-3 with TRBJ1-2, with unresolved D. From germline, CDR1 is ENHRY and CDR2 SYGVKD. V was trimmed by 3 bases and J by 3 bases, leaving 8 bases between them. This CDR3 region has 13 residues. The CDR3 loop reads CAISDLTDYGYTF. The CDR3 nucleotides are TGTGCCATCAGTGATTTAACAGACTATGGCTACACCTTC.

The chain recombines TRBV10-3 with TRBJ2-7; TRBD1 aligns across 7 bases. This CDR3 is built from 15 residues. Germline V gene data show CDR1 as ENHRY and CDR2 as SYGVKD. V was pared by 6 bases and J by 4 bases, with 12 bases of the junction left unmatched. CDR3 DNA: TGTGCCATCAGCGCCGACAGGGACCGGAATTACGAGCAGTACTTC. This encodes CAISADRDRNYEQYF.

The DNA of the CDR3 is TGTGCCAGCAGTTTTAATGAGCAGTTCTTC. Its translation: CASSFNEQFF. The J gene is TRBJ2-1, the V gene TRBV6-5; no firm D call. With 4 bases removed from V and 7 bases from J, the gap between germline ends came to 2 bases. This CDR3 region has 10 residues. Germline-derived CDR1 and CDR2 are MNHEY and SVGAGI.

The chain is built from TRBV7-3 and TRBJ2-3; a possible D gene is TRBD1 (5 bases). The germline CDR1 and CDR2 sequences are SGHTA and FQGTGA. With 5 bases removed from V and 2 bases from J, the gap between germline ends came to 11 bases. CDR3 length: 14 amino acids. DNA of the CDR3: TGTGCCAGCAGCGAACGACAGACCACAGATACGCAGTATTTT. This encodes CASSERQTTDTQYF.

The rearrangement joins TRBV7-8 to TRBJ1-1; D gene unclear. This CDR3 spans 14 amino acids. V was trimmed by 2 bases and J by 5 bases, leaving 12 bases between them. Germline CDR1 reads SGHVS; CDR2 reads FQNEAQ. The CDR3 loop reads CASSLTLGLTEAFF. The CDR3 DNA reads TGTGCCAGCAGCTTAACTCTGGGTTTGACTGAAGCTTTCTTT.

For this clone: This sample includes further DNA sequences coding for the same CDR3. This chain links TRBV6-5 with TRBJ2-7; 8 nucleotides line up with TRBD1. Trimming at V came to 6 bases and at J to 7 bases, leaving 5 bases not matched to a gene. CDR1 and CDR2 from the germline V gene are MNHEY and SVGAGI. This CDR3 has 12 amino acids. In DNA, the CDR3 is TGTGCCAGCAGGCAGGGGGCTGGGGAGCAGTACTTC. This translates into CASRQGAGEQYF.

The rearrangement joins TRBV18 to TRBJ2-2, with D unclear. The CDR3 sequence is 16 residues long. Trimming pared 1 base from V and 0 bases from J, leaving 9 bases between. Germline V gene data show CDR1 as KGHSH and CDR2 as LQKENI. The CDR3 coding sequence is TGTGCCAGCTCACCACTTACGGGCGCGAACACCGGGGAGCTGTTTTTT. Translation gives CASSPLTGANTGELFF.

The chain links TRBV4-3 to TRBJ2-3; no firm D call. The CDR3 has 14 residues. Trimming removed 0 bases from V and 6 bases from J, with 10 bases in between. Germline CDR1 reads LGHNA; CDR2 reads YSLEER. The CDR3 coding sequence is TGCGCCAGCAGCCAAGATAGGTGGTACGATACGCAGTATTTT. Translation: CASSQDRWYDTQYF.

V and J are TRBV5-1 and TRBJ2-3, with D possibly being TRBD1 (6 bases). The CDR3 length is 20 residues. Trimming took 5 bases from V and 2 from J, leaving 30 bases between them. CDR1 and CDR2 from the germline V gene are SGHRS and YFSETQ. Written as DNA, the CDR3 is TGCGCCAGCAGAGCATCACGGCTCGGATTAGGGGGTTTCACCACAGATACGCAGTATTTT. This encodes CASRASRLGLGGFTTDTQYF.

The chain combines TRBV30 with TRBJ2-7, with 9 nucleotides matching TRBD1. Germline trimming cut 7 bases from V and 4 bases from J; bases unmatched to any gene: 8. The CDR3 sequence is 13 residues long. Germline-derived CDR1 and CDR2 are GTSNPN and SVGIG (reference sequence). CDR3 bases: TGTGCCTCCCTAGGGACAGGGTTGTACGAGCAGTACTTC. Its translation: CASLGTGLYEQYF. The whole variable domain, filled in from reference TRBV30 and TRBJ2-7, reads SQTIHQWPATLVQPVGSPLSLECTVEGTSNPNLYWYRQAAGRGLQLLFYSVGIGQISSEVPQNLSASRPQDRQFILSSKKLLLSDSGFYLCASLGTGLYEQYFGPGTRLTVT.

V is TRBV5-4 and J is TRBJ2-2; 7 bases line up with TRBD1. V dropped 5 bases and J dropped 2; count of bases not matched to a gene: 9. Germline V gene sequence: CDR1 SGHNT, CDR2 YYREEE (reference sequence). The CDR3 spans 16 residues. Here the CDR3 reads CASSSGQAVNTGELFF. The CDR3 DNA is TGTGCCAGCAGTTCCGGACAGGCGGTTAACACCGGGGAGCTGTTTTTT.

Details on this clone: Other DNA sequences in this sample translate to the same CDR3. The chain uses TRBV5-1 and TRBJ2-6; TRBD1 matches 10 bases. The length of the CDR3 is 18 residues. V lost 0 bases, J lost 0 bases, and 3 bases stayed unmatched. Germline V gene lookup returns CDR1 SGHRS and CDR2 YFSETQ. The CDR3: CASSLAGTGASGANVLTF. CDR3 in DNA: TGCGCCAGCAGCTTGGCAGGGACAGGGGCCTCTGGGGCCAACGTCCTGACTTTC.

The chain couples TRBV5-4 to TRBJ2-7; 11 nucleotides agree with TRBD1. The germline V gene has CDR1 SGHNT and CDR2 YYREEE (reference sequence). V shed 10 bases and J 7 bases; nucleotides not matched to a gene: 10. The CDR3 spans 13 residues. The CDR3 DNA reads TGTGCCTTTGGGGGACAGGGGGTCGGGGAGCAGTACTTC. It is translated as CAFGGQGVGEQYF.

This chain uses TRBV19 with TRBJ2-7, with D possibly TRBD1 on 6 matching bases. Trimming removed 5 bases from V and 3 bases from J, with 14 bases in between. This CDR3 is built from 14 residues. Germline CDR1 and CDR2: LNHDA and SQIVND (reference sequence). CDR3 loop: CASSPRDTLYEQYF. DNA of the CDR3: TGTGCCAGTAGTCCTCGGGACACACTCTACGAGCAGTACTTC.

In the case of this clone: This sample also contains other DNA sequences that code for the same CDR3. The chain recombines TRBV30 with TRBJ1-1; D is uncertain. This CDR3 has 14 residues. CDR1 and CDR2 (germline): GTSNPN, SVGIG (reference sequence). V was trimmed by 0 bases and J by 0 bases, leaving 8 bases between them. CDR3 sequence: CAWSVGPMNTEAFF. The CDR3 coding sequence is TGTGCCTGGAGTGTAGGCCCCATGAACACTGAAGCTTTCTTT.

J is TRBJ2-5 and V is TRBV29-1; 9 bases line up with TRBD2. There are 12 residues in the CDR3. With V trimmed by 3 bases and J by 11 bases, 7 bases remained unmatched. Germline CDR1 SQVTM, CDR2 ANQGSEA. The CDR3 reads CSVDNSGGNQYF. The CDR3 DNA follows: TGCAGCGTTGATAATAGCGGGGGAAATCAGTACTTC.

The table lists this clone with a count of one. This chain connects TRBV19 to TRBJ1-3; D call uncertain. The CDR3 loop spans 14 amino acids. Trimming cost V 2 bases and J 1 base, with 6 bases left between them. Per the germline V gene, CDR1 is LNHDA and CDR2 is SQIVND (reference sequence). The CDR3 sequence is CASSISQSGNTIYF. CDR3 nucleotides: TGTGCCAGTAGTATATCACAGTCTGGAAACACCATATATTTT.

This clone was found a few times. The V and J genes are TRBV30 and TRBJ1-1, with 9 bases lining up with TRBD1. Germline trimming cut 4 bases from V and 6 bases from J; bases unmatched to any gene: 12. The CDR3 sequence is 15 residues long. Germline CDR1 is GTSNPN and CDR2 is SVGIG (reference sequence). The CDR3 sequence is CAWTPGQGMYAEAFF. CDR3 nucleotide sequence: TGTGCCTGGACCCCGGGACAGGGAATGTACGCTGAAGCTTTCTTT. The whole variable domain, remainder taken from reference TRBV30 and TRBJ1-1, is SQTIHQWPATLVQPVGSPLSLECTVEGTSNPNLYWYRQAAGRGLQLLFYSVGIGQISSEVPQNLSASRPQDRQFILSSKKLLLSDSGFYLCAWTPGQGMYAEAFFGQGTRLTVV.

The rearrangement joins TRBV30 to TRBJ1-1; 7 bases agree with TRBD1. Germline CDR1 GTSNPN, CDR2 SVGIG (reference sequence). The CDR3 contains 14 residues. The J segment lost 1 base and the V segment lost 5 bases, leaving 7 bases of the junction unmatched. CDR3 sequence (DNA): TGTGCCTGGTCTCGGGGGACAGCGAACACTGAAGCTTTCTTT. Translated: CAWSRGTANTEAFF.

The J gene is TRBJ2-3, the V gene TRBV11-2; TRBD1 matches at 9 bases. CDR3 length: 16 amino acids. Germline values: CDR1 SGHAT, CDR2 FQNNGV. V trimming: 5 bases; J trimming: 1 base; junction bases outside the gene matches: 7. DNA for the CDR3: TGTGCCAGCAGCCACAGGCGGGACAGGGGCACAGATACGCAGTATTTT. Translating gives CASSHRRDRGTDTQYF.

The J gene is TRBJ2-7, the V gene TRBV4-1; 9 bases map to TRBD1. The CDR3 contains 16 residues. Germline-derived CDR1 and CDR2 are MGHRA and YSYEKL. V lost 1 base, J lost 2 bases, and 6 bases stayed unmatched. Written as DNA, the CDR3 is TGCGCCAGCAGCCAAGTAGGACAGGGGCAAACCTACGAGCAGTACTTC. It encodes CASSQVGQGQTYEQYF.

The rearrangement joins TRBV19 to TRBJ2-4; D is undetermined. V was trimmed by 7 bases and J by 0 bases, leaving 19 bases between them. Germline lookup yields CDR1 LNHDA and CDR2 SQIVND (reference sequence). This CDR3 is 17 amino acids long. Here the CDR3 DNA reads TGTGCCAGTATGGAGCGTTGGAATACTATAGCCAAAAACATTCAGTACTTC. Translated, it gives CASMERWNTIAKNIQYF.

The rearrangement uses TRBV10-3 and TRBJ2-3; D is ambiguous. The germline CDR1 and CDR2 sequences are ENHRY and SYGVKD. CDR3 length: 13 amino acids. Trimming took off 1 base at V and 5 bases at J, with 7 bases between the two ends. CDR3 sequence: CAISEFLGDTQYF. The CDR3 DNA is TGTGCCATCAGTGAGTTTCTCGGAGATACGCAGTATTTT.

The rearrangement joins TRBV5-8 to TRBJ2-3, with 10 nucleotides matching TRBD2. Germline V gene sequence: CDR1 SGHTS, CDR2 YDEGEE. V lost 5 bases, J lost 5 bases, and 5 bases stayed unmatched. The CDR3 sequence is 14 residues long. The CDR3 sequence: CASRERGGEDTQYF. CDR3 in DNA: TGTGCCAGCAGAGAGCGGGGGGGAGAAGATACGCAGTATTTT.

The chain has TRBV28 and TRBJ2-1; either TRBD1 or TRBD2 may supply D (6 bases each). Between the trimmed V and J ends, which lost 3 bases and 3 bases, there was a span of 12 bases. The CDR3 loop spans 15 amino acids. The germline CDR1 and CDR2 sequences are MDHEN and SYDVKM. The CDR3 region is CASSFPRGLYNEQFF. The CDR3 DNA follows: TGTGCCAGCAGTTTCCCCAGGGGACTCTACAATGAGCAGTTCTTC.

This sequence joins TRBV10-3 and TRBJ2-7; 12 positions match TRBD1. The ends lost 5 bases at V and 6 bases at J; junction bases unmatched: 5. Per germline, CDR1 ENHRY and CDR2 SYGVKD. This CDR3 has 14 amino acids. CDR3 nucleotides: TGTGCCATCAGTCCGGGGACAGGGGGCGGCGAGCAGTACTTC. This translates into CAISPGTGGGEQYF.

This clone was recorded only once. The V gene is TRBV10-3, the J gene TRBJ2-7; TRBD2 matches 8 bases. The CDR3 totals 13 residues. CDR1 is ENHRY, CDR2 SYGVKD, per germline. Trimming took 6 bases from V and 5 from J; bases not matched to a gene: 6. The CDR3 spells CAIRPSGSDEQYF. CDR3 in DNA: TGTGCCATCAGACCGAGCGGGAGTGACGAGCAGTACTTC.

This clone turned up a few times. The chain combines TRBV15 with TRBJ1-6; D possibly corresponds to TRBD1 (5 bases). The CDR3 sequence is 14 residues long. V lost 1 base, J lost 7 bases, and 8 bases lay in between. In germline, CDR1 is LNHNV, CDR2 YYDKDF (reference sequence). CDR3 residues: CATSRGEGNSPLHF. Written as DNA, the CDR3 is TGTGCCACCAGCAGAGGGGAGGGGAATTCACCCCTCCACTTT.